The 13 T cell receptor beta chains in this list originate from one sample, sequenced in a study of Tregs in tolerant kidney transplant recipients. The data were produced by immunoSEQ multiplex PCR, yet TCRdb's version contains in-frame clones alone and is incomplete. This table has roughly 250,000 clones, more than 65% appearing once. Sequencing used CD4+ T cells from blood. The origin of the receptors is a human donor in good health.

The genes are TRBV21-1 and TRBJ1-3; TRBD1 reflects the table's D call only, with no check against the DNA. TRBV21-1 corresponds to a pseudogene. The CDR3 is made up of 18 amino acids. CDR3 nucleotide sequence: TGTGCCAGCGGAACCGGGACAGGGGTCATTGTCTCTGGAAACACCATATATTTT. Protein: CASGTGTGVIVSGNTIYF.

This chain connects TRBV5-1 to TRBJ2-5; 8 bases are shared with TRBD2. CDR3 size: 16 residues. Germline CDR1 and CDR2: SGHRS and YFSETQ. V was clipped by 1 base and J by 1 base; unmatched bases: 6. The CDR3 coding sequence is TGCGCCAGCAGCTTGTTCCTACGGGGGGGCCAAGAGACCCAGTACTTC. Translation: CASSLFLRGGQETQYF.

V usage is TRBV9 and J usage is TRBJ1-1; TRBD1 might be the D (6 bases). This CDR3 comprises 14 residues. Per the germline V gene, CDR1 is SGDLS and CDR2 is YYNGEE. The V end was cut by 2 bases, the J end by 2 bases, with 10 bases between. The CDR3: CASSVEDRNTEAFF. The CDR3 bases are TGTGCCAGCAGCGTTGAGGACAGAAACACTGAAGCTTTCTTT.

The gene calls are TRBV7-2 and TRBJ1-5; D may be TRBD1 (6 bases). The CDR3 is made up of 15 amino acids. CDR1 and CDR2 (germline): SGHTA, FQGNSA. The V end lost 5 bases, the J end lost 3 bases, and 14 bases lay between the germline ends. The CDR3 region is CASSQLWDTNQPQHF. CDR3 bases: TGTGCCAGCAGCCAACTATGGGACACCAATCAGCCCCAGCATTTT.

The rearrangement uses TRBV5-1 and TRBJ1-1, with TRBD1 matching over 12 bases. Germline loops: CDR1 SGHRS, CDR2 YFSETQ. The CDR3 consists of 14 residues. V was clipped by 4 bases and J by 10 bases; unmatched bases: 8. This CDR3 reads CASSTGQGAERAFF. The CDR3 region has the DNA TGCGCCAGCAGCACGGGACAGGGGGCTGAGCGAGCTTTCTTT.

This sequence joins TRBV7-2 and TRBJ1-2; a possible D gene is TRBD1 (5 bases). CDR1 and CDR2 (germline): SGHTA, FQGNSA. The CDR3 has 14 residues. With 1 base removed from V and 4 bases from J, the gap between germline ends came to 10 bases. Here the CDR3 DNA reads TGTGCCAGCAGCTTAGGGGGGGTCGCCTATGGCTACACCTTC. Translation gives CASSLGGVAYGYTF. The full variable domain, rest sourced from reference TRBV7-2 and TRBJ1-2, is GAGVSQSPSNKVTEKGKDVELRCDPISGHTALYWYRQSLGQGLEFLIYFQGNSAPDKSGLPSDRFSAERTGGSVSTLTIQRTQQEDSAVYLCASSLGGVAYGYTFGSGTRLTVV.

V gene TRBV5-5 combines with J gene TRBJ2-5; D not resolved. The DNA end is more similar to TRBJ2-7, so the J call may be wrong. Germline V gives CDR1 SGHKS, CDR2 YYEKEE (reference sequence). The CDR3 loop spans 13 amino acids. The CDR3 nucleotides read TGTGCCAGCAGCTTGGGAAGGAATCCCGAGCAGTACTTC. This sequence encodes CASSLGRNPEQYF.

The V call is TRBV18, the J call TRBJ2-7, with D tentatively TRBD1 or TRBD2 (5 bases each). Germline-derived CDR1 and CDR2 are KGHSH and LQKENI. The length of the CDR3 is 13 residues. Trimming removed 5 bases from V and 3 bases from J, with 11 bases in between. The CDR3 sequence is CASSRGTDYEQYF. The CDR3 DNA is TGTGCCAGCTCAAGAGGGACCGACTACGAGCAGTACTTC.

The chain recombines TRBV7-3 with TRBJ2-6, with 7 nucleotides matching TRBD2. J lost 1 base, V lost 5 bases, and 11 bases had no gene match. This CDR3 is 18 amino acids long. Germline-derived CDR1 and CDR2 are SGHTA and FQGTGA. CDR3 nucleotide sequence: TGTGCCAGCAGCCCCCCCTTCGGGGAGGGTTCTGGGGCCAACGTCCTGACTTTC. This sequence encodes CASSPPFGEGSGANVLTF.

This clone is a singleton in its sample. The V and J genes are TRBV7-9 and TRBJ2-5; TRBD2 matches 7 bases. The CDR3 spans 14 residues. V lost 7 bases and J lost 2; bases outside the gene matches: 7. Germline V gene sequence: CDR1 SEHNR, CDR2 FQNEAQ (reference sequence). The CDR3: CASTLAVIQETQYF. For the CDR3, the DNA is TGTGCCAGCACGCTAGCGGTAATTCAAGAGACCCAGTACTTC.

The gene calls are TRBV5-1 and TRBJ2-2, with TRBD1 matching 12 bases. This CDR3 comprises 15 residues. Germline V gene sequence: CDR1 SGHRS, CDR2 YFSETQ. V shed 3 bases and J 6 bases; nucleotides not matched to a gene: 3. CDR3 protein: CASSSGQGASGELFF. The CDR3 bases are TGCGCCAGCAGCTCGGGACAGGGGGCATCCGGGGAGCTGTTTTTT.

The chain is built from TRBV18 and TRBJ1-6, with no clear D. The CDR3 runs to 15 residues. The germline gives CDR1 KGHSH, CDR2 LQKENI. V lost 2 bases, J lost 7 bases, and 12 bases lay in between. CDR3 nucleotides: TGTGCCAGCTCACCAGGGTTCGGGAGGAATTCACCCCTCCACTTT. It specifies CASSPGFGRNSPLHF.

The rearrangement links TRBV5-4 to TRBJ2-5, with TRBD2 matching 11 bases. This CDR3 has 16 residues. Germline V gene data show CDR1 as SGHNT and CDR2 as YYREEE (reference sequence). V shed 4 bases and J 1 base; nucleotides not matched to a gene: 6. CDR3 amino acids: CASSPTSGATQETQYF. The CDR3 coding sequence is TGTGCCAGCAGCCCGACTAGCGGGGCTACCCAAGAGACCCAGTACTTC. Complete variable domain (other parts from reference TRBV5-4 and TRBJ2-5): ETGVTQSPTHLIKTRGQQVTLRCSSQSGHNTVSWYQQALGQGPQFIFQYYREEENGRGNFPPRFSGLQFPNYSSELNVNALELDDSALYLCASSPTSGATQETQYFGPGTRLLVL.